Each of the 16 T cell receptor beta chains below was sequenced from the same sample in a study of blood T cells in healthy people across ages. A second PCR, run for roughly 7 to 12 cycles, used a sample-barcoded 5' primer plus a J-beta primer mix. TCRdb reprocessed the 5' RACE reads via MiXCR and lists one record per CDR3 protein. The repertoire holds 1.5 million to 2 million distinct CDR3 sequences, under 30% seen once, with approximately 7.7% in the top ten. The material sequenced was blood. Receptors originate from a woman aged 25 to 39 in good health.

This clonotype was seen repeatedly, ten times or more. The rearrangement uses TRBV7-8 and TRBJ2-7; D uncertain. The V and J ends lost 2 bases and 3 bases respectively, with 14 bases between them. The germline V gene has CDR1 SGHVS and CDR2 FQNEAQ. The CDR3 has 15 residues. CDR3 loop: CASSLRLGTVYEQYF. CDR3 nucleotide sequence: TGTGCCAGCAGCTTAAGGTTAGGCACCGTCTACGAGCAGTACTTC.

This chain uses TRBV6-6 with TRBJ2-1; 7 bases line up with TRBD2. CDR3 length: 13 residues. CDR1 is MNHNY and CDR2 is SVGAGI in the germline V gene (reference sequence). After removal of 8 bases from V and 6 bases from J, the junction contained 7 bases not matched to a gene. In DNA, the CDR3 is TGTGCCAGCGGCCACCGGGAGGCCAATGAGCAGTTCTTC. It specifies CASGHREANEQFF.

This clonotype was counted only a few times. The V gene is TRBV11-2, the J gene TRBJ2-5, with 7 bases fitting TRBD2. The germline gives CDR1 SGHAT, CDR2 FQNNGV. V was clipped by 2 bases and J by 5 bases; unmatched bases: 11. CDR3 length: 16 amino acids. CDR3 DNA sequence: TGTGCCAGCAGCTTAACGGGAGGTGCGCCAAGGGAGACCCAGTACTTC. It is translated as CASSLTGGAPRETQYF. Drawing the rest from reference TRBV11-2 and TRBJ2-5, the complete variable domain is EAGVAQSPRYKIIEKRQSVAFWCNPISGHATLYWYQQILGQGPKLLIQFQNNGVVDDSQLPKDRFSAERLKGVDSTLKIQPAKLEDSAVYLCASSLTGGAPRETQYFGPGTRLLVL.

This chain joins TRBV7-9 and TRBJ2-7; tentative D call: TRBD1 (6 bases). The CDR3 consists of 16 residues. Trimming pared 1 base from V and 7 bases from J, leaving 20 bases between. Germline V gene data show CDR1 as SEHNR and CDR2 as FQNEAQ (reference sequence). The CDR3 DNA follows: TGTGCCAGCAGCTTAGGAAGGGGGATAGGGTACAATGAGCAGTACTTC. Encoded protein: CASSLGRGIGYNEQYF.

This clonotype was seen a few times. V is TRBV4-1 and J is TRBJ2-3; 8 bases are shared with TRBD2. The V and J ends lost 1 base and 1 base, in that order; junction bases with no gene match: 13. The CDR3 has 19 amino acids. Germline CDR1 and CDR2: MGHRA and YSYEKL. DNA of the CDR3: TGCGCCAGCAGCCAAGCCCTCGGGGAGGCGGGGGGACGCACAGATACGCAGTATTTT. This gives the protein CASSQALGEAGGRTDTQYF.

This clonotype was counted between two and nine times. CDR3 bases: TGTGCCAGCAGTTATACTAGCGGCACAGATACGCAGTATTTT. Translation gives CASSYTSGTDTQYF. This sequence joins TRBV7-9 and TRBJ2-3; 7 nucleotides line up with TRBD2. CDR1 and CDR2 (germline): SEHNR, FQNEAQ (reference sequence). V was pared by 6 bases and J by 1 base, with 4 bases of the junction left unmatched. The CDR3 length is 14 residues. Full variable domain (remainder filled in from reference TRBV7-9 and TRBJ2-3): DTGVSQNPRHKITKRGQNVTFRCDPISEHNRLYWYRQTLGQGPEFLTYFQNEAQLEKSRLLSDRFSAERPKGSFSTLEIQRTEQGDSAMYLCASSYTSGTDTQYFGPGTRLTVL.

This sequence joins TRBV7-2 and TRBJ1-5; 7 bases match TRBD1. The CDR3 has 14 residues. CDR1 is SGHTA, CDR2 FQGNSA, per germline. Germline trimming cut 5 bases from V and 7 bases from J; bases unmatched to any gene: 8. The CDR3 sequence is CASSQDRETQPQHF. The CDR3 coding sequence is TGTGCCAGCAGCCAAGACAGGGAAACGCAGCCCCAGCATTTT.

With respect to this clonotype: A read error may be the cause here, since a much bigger clone is one base away. The CDR3 reads CASSNTAGAGELVF. In DNA form, the CDR3 reads TGCGCCAGCAGCAATACGGCGGGGGCCGGGGAGCTGGTTTTT. The V gene is TRBV5-1, the J gene TRBJ2-2; maybe TRBD2 (7 bases). The germline CDR1 and CDR2 sequences are SGHRS and YFSETQ. The CDR3 length is 14 residues.

This rearrangement joins TRBV20-1 to TRBJ2-5; a possible D gene is TRBD2 (5 bases). V was trimmed by 0 bases and J by 2 bases, leaving 13 bases between them. CDR3 length: 15 residues. The germline CDR1 and CDR2 sequences are DFQATT and SNEGSKA (reference sequence). DNA for the CDR3: TGCAGTGCTAGAGATACCGCGAGGGATCAAGAGACCCAGTACTTC. Amino acid sequence: CSARDTARDQETQYF.

This clonotype was seen more than once but under ten times. J is TRBJ1-1 and V is TRBV4-1; D not resolved. Trimming shortened V by 5 bases and J by 0 bases, and 13 bases separated the two germline ends. This CDR3 contains 15 residues. Germline V gene lookup returns CDR1 MGHRA and CDR2 YSYEKL. CDR3 amino acids: CASSNPAGLNTEAFF. DNA for the CDR3: TGCGCCAGCAGCAACCCGGCCGGTTTGAACACTGAAGCTTTCTTT.

This clonotype was counted between two and nine times. This rearrangement joins TRBV5-6 to TRBJ2-5; possible D gene TRBD1, 5 bases. CDR1 and CDR2 from the germline V gene are SGHDT and YYEEEE. The CDR3 has 15 residues. V was shortened by 1 base and J by 5 bases, with 15 bases between the two germline ends. CDR3 amino acids: CASSLKAGMRETQYF. The CDR3, as DNA: TGTGCCAGCAGCTTGAAGGCAGGGATGCGGGAGACCCAGTACTTC.

This rearrangement joins TRBV6-5 to TRBJ1-2; D ambiguous. The germline V and J ends were trimmed by 6 bases and 0 bases, with 17 bases remaining between them. CDR1 is MNHEY, CDR2 SVGAGI, per germline. The CDR3 is made up of 16 amino acids. CDR3 nucleotide sequence: TGTGCCAGCAGAGAGGGCGGGGTCGTCGCTAACTATGGCTACACCTTC. Translation gives CASREGGVVANYGYTF.

This clonotype was detected a few times. The chain couples TRBV7-9 to TRBJ1-2; D gene uncertain. The germline V gene has CDR1 SEHNR and CDR2 FQNEAQ (reference sequence). The CDR3 is 13 amino acids. V shed 3 bases and J shed 4 bases, with 9 bases lying between them. The CDR3 loop reads CASSLEEFYGYTF. The DNA for the CDR3 is TGTGCCAGCAGCTTGGAGGAGTTCTATGGCTACACCTTC. Using reference TRBV7-9 and TRBJ1-2 for the parts outside the CDR3, the full variable domain is DTGVSQNPRHKITKRGQNVTFRCDPISEHNRLYWYRQTLGQGPEFLTYFQNEAQLEKSRLLSDRFSAERPKGSFSTLEIQRTEQGDSAMYLCASSLEEFYGYTFGSGTRLTVV.

Only a few counts were recorded for this clonotype. This sequence joins TRBV27 and TRBJ2-7, with a tentative D call TRBD2 (5 bases). The CDR3 runs 13 residues. The V gene lost 5 bases and the J gene lost 5 bases, with 13 bases spanning the gap. CDR1 is MNHEY, CDR2 SMNVEV, per germline (reference sequence). CDR3 amino acids: CASSRKRADEQYF. The CDR3 bases are TGTGCCAGCAGTCGGAAGAGGGCCGACGAGCAGTACTTC.

This clonotype was recorded at least ten times. Here the CDR3 DNA reads TGCGCCAGCACCGTCTCGGGACAGTTATACAATGAGCAGTTCTTC. It translates to CASTVSGQLYNEQFF. J is TRBJ2-1 and V is TRBV5-1; 7 bases map to TRBD1. The length of the CDR3 is 15 residues. The germline gives CDR1 SGHRS, CDR2 YFSETQ. The trim removed 6 bases at V and 4 bases at J, leaving 10 bases unmatched.

The table lists this clonotype with many counts. This sequence joins TRBV7-6 and TRBJ2-7, with a possible D match to TRBD1 (5 bases). The CDR3 has 14 residues. Trimming pared 2 bases from V and 2 bases from J, leaving 10 bases between. CDR1 and CDR2 from the germline V gene are SGHVS and FNYEAQ. This CDR3 reads CASSLTTAPYEQYF. CDR3 in DNA: TGTGCCAGCAGCTTAACGACAGCACCCTACGAGCAGTACTTC.